This TCR beta chain stems from a study of shared clonotypes between healthy human individuals. Study-wide background: Per donor, three plates held CD4 naive cells, three held CD4 memory, two held CD8 naive and one held CD8 memory.

Some clones are missing from TCRdb's copy, which holds only in-frame ones; the method was immunoSEQ multiplex PCR. Of roughly 680,000 clones in the sample, around 77% were seen once. Trimming took off 6 bases at V and 0 bases at J, with 17 bases between the two ends. CDR1 and CDR2 (germline): SGHTA, FQGNSA. The CDR3 runs 16 residues. Note on this clone: Its antigen is unidentified.

Overall study results and limits: Generally, naive subsets came out with larger estimated richness than memory subsets.

Sequenced: memory CD4+ T cells sorted from blood. Sample subset: CD45RA-negative fraction. The chain uses TRBV7-2 and TRBJ1-1; D gene ambiguous. The TCR sequence derives from a woman aged 30 to 39 in good health. CDR3 bases: TGTGCCAGCAGACCGAGGGCAGGTAACATGAACACTGAAGCTTTCTTT. It specifies CASRPRAGNMNTEAFF.